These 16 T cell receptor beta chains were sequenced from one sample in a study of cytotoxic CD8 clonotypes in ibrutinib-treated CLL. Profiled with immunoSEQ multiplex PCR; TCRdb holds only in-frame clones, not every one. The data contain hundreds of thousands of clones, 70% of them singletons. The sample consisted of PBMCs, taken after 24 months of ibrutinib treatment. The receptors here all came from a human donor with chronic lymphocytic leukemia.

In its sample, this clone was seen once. The CDR3 sequence: CASTPQWGMNTEAFF. Here the CDR3 DNA reads TGCGCCAGCACCCCCCAATGGGGGATGAACACTGAAGCTTTCTTT. The rearrangement links TRBV5-1 to TRBJ1-1, with a weak D call TRBD1 (5 bases). Trimming cost V 6 bases and J 0 bases, with 15 bases left between them. Germline CDR1 reads SGHRS; CDR2 reads YFSETQ. The CDR3 spans 15 residues.

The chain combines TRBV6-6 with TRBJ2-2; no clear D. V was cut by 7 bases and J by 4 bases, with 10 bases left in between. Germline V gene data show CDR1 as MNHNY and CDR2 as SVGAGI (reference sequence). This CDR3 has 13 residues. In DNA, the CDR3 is TGTGCCAGCACCCCGACGACCACCGGGGAGCTGTTTTTT. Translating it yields CASTPTTTGELFF.

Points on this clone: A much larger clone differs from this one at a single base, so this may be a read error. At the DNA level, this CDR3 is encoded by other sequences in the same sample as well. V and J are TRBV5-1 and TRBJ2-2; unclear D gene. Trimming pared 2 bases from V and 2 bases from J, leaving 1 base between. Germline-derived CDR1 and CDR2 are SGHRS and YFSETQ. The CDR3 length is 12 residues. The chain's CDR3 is CASSLNTGELFF. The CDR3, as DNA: TGCGCCAGCAGCTTAAACACCGGGGAGCTGTTTTTT.

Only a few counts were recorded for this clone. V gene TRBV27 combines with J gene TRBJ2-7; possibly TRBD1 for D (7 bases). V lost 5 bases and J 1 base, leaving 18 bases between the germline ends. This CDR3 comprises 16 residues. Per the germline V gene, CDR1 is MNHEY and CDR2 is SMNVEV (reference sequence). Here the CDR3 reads CASSPQGGERSYEQYF. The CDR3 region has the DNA TGTGCCAGCAGTCCTCAGGGGGGCGAAAGGTCCTACGAGCAGTACTTC.

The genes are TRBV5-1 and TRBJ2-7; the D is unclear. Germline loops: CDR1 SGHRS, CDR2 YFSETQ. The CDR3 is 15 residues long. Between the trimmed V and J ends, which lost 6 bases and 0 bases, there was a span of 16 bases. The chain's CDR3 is CASTPSAVSSYEQYF. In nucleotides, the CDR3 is TGCGCCAGCACCCCGAGCGCGGTGAGCTCCTACGAGCAGTACTTC.

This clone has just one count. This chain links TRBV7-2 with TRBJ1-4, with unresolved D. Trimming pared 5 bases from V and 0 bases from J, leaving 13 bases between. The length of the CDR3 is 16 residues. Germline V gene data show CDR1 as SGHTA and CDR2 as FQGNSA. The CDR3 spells CASSPRVPATNEKLFF. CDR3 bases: TGTGCCAGCAGCCCGCGGGTCCCTGCAACTAATGAAAAACTGTTTTTT. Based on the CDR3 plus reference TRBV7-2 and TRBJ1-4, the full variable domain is GAGVSQSPSNKVTEKGKDVELRCDPISGHTALYWYRQSLGQGLEFLIYFQGNSAPDKSGLPSDRFSAERTGGSVSTLTIQRTQQEDSAVYLCASSPRVPATNEKLFFGSGTQLSVL.

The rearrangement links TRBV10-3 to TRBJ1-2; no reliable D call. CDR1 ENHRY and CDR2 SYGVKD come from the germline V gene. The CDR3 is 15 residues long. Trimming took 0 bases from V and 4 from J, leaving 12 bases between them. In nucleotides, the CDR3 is TGTGCCATCAGTGAGTCAACGGGTCCTGGCTATGGCTACACCTTC. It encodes CAISESTGPGYGYTF.

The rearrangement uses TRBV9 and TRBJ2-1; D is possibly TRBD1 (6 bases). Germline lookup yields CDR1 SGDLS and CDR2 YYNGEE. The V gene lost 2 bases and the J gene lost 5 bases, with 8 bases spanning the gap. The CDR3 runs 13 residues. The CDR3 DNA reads TGTGCCAGCAGCGTTGGGGGCCACAATGAGCAGTTCTTC. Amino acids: CASSVGGHNEQFF.

DNA for the CDR3: TGTGCCAGCAACATAGCCGGGAGCAATCAGCCCCAGCATTTT. Encoded protein: CASNIAGSNQPQHF. The chain links TRBV6-1 to TRBJ1-5; D is unclear. V was shortened by 7 bases and J by 1 base, with 11 bases between the two germline ends. CDR1 is MNHNS and CDR2 is SASEGT in the germline V gene. CDR3 length: 14 residues.

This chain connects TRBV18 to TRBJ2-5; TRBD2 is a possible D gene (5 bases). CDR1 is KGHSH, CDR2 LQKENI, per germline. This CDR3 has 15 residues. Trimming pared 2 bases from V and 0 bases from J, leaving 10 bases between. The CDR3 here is CASSPAGMYQETQYF. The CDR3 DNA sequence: TGTGCCAGCTCACCAGCCGGGATGTACCAAGAGACCCAGTACTTC.

This CDR3 is CASSAPVFDTQYF. CDR3 nucleotide sequence: TGTGCCAGCAGCGCCCCGGTTTTCGATACGCAGTATTTT. The V gene is TRBV9, the J gene TRBJ2-3, with D hard to call. Germline assignment: CDR1 SGDLS and CDR2 YYNGEE. This CDR3 comprises 13 residues. V lost 3 bases, J lost 6 bases, and 11 bases lay in between.

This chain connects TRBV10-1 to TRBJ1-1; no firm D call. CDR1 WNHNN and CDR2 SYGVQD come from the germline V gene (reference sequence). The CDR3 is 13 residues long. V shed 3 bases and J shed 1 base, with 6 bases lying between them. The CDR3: CASSEGPNTEAFF. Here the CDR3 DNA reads TGCGCCAGCAGTGAAGGGCCGAACACTGAAGCTTTCTTT.

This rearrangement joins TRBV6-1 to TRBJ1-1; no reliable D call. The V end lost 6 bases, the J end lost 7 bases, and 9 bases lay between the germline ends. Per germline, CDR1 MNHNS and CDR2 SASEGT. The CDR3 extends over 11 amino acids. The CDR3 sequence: CASSGRIEAFF. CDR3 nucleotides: TGTGCCAGCAGCGGACGGATTGAAGCTTTCTTT.

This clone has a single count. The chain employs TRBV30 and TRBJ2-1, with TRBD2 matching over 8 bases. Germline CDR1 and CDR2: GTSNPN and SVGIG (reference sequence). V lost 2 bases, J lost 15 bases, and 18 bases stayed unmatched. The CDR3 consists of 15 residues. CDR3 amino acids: CAWSPTGTRMRLGFF. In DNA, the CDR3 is TGTGCCTGGAGTCCTACCGGGACTAGGATGAGGTTGGGGTTCTTC.

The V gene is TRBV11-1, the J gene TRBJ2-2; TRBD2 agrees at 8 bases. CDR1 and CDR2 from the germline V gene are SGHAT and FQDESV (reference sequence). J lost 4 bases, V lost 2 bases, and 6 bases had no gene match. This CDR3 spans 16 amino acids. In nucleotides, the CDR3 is TGTGCCAGCAGCTTATACCTCCTAGCGGGCACCGGGGAGCTGTTTTTT. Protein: CASSLYLLAGTGELFF.

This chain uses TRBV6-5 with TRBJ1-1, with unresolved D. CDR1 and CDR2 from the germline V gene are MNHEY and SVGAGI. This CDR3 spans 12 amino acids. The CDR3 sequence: CAAQQMNTEAFF. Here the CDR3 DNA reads TGTGCGGCCCAGCAGATGAACACTGAAGCTTTCTTT.